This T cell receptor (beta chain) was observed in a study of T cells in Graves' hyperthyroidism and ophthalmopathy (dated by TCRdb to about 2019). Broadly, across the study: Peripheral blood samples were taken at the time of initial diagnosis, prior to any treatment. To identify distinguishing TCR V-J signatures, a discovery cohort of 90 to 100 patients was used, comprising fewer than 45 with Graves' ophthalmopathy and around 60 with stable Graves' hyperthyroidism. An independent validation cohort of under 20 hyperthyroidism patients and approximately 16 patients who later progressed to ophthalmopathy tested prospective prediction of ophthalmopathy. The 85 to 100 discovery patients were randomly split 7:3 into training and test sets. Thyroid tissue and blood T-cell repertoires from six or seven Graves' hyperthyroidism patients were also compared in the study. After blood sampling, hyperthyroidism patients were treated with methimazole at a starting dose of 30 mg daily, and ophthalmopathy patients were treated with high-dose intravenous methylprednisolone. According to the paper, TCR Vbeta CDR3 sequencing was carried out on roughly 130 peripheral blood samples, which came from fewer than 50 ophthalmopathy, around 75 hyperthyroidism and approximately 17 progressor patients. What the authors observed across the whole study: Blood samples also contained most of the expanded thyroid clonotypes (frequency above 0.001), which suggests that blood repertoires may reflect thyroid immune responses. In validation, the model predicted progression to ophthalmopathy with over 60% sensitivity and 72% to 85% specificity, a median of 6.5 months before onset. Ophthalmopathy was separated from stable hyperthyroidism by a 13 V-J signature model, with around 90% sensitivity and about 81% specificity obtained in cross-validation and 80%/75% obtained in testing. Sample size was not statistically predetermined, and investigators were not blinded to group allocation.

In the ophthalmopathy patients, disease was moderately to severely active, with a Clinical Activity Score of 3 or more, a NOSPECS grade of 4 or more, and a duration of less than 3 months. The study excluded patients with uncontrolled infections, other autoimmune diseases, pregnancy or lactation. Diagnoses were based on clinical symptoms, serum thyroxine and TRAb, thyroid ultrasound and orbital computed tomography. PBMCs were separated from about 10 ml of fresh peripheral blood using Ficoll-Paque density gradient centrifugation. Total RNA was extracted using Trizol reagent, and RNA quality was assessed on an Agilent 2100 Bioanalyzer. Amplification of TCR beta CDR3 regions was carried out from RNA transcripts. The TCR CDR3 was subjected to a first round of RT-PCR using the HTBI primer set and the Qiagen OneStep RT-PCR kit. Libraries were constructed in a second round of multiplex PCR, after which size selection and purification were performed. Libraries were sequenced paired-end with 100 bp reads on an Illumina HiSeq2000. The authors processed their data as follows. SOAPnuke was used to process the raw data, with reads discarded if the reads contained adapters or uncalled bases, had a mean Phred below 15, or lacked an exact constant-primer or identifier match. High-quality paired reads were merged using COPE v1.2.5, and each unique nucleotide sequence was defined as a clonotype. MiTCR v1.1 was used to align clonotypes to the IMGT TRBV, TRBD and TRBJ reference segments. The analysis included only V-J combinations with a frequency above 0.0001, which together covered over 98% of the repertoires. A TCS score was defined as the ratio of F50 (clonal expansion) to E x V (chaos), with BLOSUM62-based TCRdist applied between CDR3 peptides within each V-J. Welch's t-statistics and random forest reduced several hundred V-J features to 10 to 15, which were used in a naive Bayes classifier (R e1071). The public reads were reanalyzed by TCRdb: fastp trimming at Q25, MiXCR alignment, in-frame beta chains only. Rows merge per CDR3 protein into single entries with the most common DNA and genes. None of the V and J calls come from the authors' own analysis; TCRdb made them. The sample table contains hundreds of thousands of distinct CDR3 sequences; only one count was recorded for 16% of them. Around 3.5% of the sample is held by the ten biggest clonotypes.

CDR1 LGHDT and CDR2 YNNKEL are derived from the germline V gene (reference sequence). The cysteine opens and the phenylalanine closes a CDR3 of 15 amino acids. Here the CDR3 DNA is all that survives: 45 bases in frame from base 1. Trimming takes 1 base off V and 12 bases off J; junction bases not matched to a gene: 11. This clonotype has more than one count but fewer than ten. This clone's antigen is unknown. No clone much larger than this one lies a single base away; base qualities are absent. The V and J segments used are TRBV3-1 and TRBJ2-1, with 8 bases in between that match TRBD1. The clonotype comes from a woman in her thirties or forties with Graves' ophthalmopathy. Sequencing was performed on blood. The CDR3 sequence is CASSQGWQGALSQFF. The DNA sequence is TGTGCCAGCAGCCAAGGTTGGCAGGGGGCCCTCTCGCAGTTCTTC.